This T cell receptor beta chain was retrieved from a study of tumor-infiltrating lymphocytes in primary liver carcinoma. Total RNA (roughly 530 ng) served as template for TCR beta cDNA synthesis primed by a constant-region primer. Three-round nested multiplex PCR performed with slightly modified ARM-PCR produced the TCR beta libraries. The two initial PCR rounds, 9 to 11 cycles each, used TRBV1-TRBV30 forward and C-beta reverse primers. MiXCR, applied by TCRdb to the multiplex PCR reads, yields one record per CDR3 protein. Among about 70,000 distinct CDR3 sequences listed, roughly two thirds were seen once. Many counts were recorded for this clonotype. Germline CDR1 reads SGHVS; CDR2 reads FQNEAQ. V was pared by 5 bases and J by 8 bases, with 7 bases between. This CDR3 comprises 11 residues. Bulk tissue was left unsorted, and RNA and DNA were co-extracted from about 19-30 mg of it.

This clonotype originated in a man in his forties with primary liver carcinoma and hepatitis B virus infection. This chain links TRBV7-8 with TRBJ2-1; D is ambiguous. The sequenced sample consisted of liver tumor tissue from sampling region 4. Indicated subset: tumor region T4, right-lateral pole. CDR3 sequence reads: CASSRADEQFF. The DNA for the CDR3 is TGTGCCAGCAGCCGGGCCGATGAGCAGTTCTTC.